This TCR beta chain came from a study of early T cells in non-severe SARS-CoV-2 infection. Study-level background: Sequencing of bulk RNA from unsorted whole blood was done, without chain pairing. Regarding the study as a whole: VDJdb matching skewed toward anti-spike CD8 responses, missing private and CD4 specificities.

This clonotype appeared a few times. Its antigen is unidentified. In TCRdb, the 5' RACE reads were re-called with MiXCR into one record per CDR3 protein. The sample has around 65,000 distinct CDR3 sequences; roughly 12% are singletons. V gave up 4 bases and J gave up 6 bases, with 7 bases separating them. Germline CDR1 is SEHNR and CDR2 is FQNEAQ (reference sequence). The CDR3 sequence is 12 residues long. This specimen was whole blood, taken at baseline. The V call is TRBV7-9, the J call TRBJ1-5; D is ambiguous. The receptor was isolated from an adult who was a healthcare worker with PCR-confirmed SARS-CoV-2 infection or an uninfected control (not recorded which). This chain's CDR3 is CASSSTTQPQHF. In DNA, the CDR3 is TGTGCCAGCAGCTCCACCACTCAGCCCCAGCATTTT.